This entry is about one T cell receptor beta chain. This CDR3 contains 13 residues. Between the trimmed V and J ends, which lost 6 bases and 7 bases, there was a span of 16 bases. Per the germline V gene, CDR1 is SGHAT and CDR2 is FQNNGV. The table came from immunoSEQ multiplex PCR; TCRdb's copy has only in-frame clones and leaves some out. The data hold some 96,000 clones, with around 90% observed a single time. This sample was included in a study of T cell responses to AZD1222 COVID-19 vaccine. The TCR comes from an adult in good health. The material sequenced was peripheral blood, taken on day 0 of AZD1222 vaccination. V and J are TRBV11-2 and TRBJ2-7, with D possibly TRBD1 on 7 matching bases. The CDR3 loop reads CASSSDRAGEQYF. CDR3 sequence (DNA): TGTGCCAGCAGTTCCGACAGGGCGGGGGAGCAGTACTTC.